These 21 T cell receptor beta chains share one sample of origin, sequenced in a study of shared clonotypes between healthy human individuals. Some clones are missing from TCRdb's copy, which holds only in-frame ones; the method was immunoSEQ multiplex PCR. The data show about 460,000 clones, roughly 80% seen once. The sequenced sample was PBMCs. The receptor source for this set is a woman aged 40 to 50 in good health. Some clones in this sample may be carry-over from other donors' samples.

The CDR3 is CAISFRVGDTEAFF. CDR3 in DNA: TGTGCCATCAGCTTCAGGGTGGGGGACACTGAAGCTTTCTTT. The rearrangement uses TRBV10-3 and TRBJ1-1; D might be TRBD1 (5 bases). V shed 6 bases and J shed 3 bases, with 14 bases lying between them. Germline V gene lookup returns CDR1 ENHRY and CDR2 SYGVKD. The CDR3 is made up of 14 amino acids.

This clone was detected once. Different DNA sequences within this sample yield the same CDR3. This rearrangement joins TRBV27 to TRBJ1-1; the D gene is possibly TRBD1 (5 bases). V gave up 5 bases and J gave up 4 bases, with 17 bases separating them. Germline CDR1 reads MNHEY; CDR2 reads SMNVEV (reference sequence). The CDR3 runs to 15 residues. Here the CDR3 DNA reads TGTGCCAGCAGTCGGCTGGGACGAAGACCCACTGAAGCTTTCTTT. It specifies CASSRLGRRPTEAFF.

The chain joins TRBV11-2 to TRBJ2-1; a possible D gene is TRBD1 (6 bases). Between the trimmed V and J ends, which lost 4 bases and 4 bases, there was a span of 11 bases. Germline V gives CDR1 SGHAT, CDR2 FQNNGV. This CDR3 contains 14 residues. CDR3 amino acids: CASSSLQGYNEQFF. CDR3 in DNA: TGTGCCAGCAGCTCCCTACAGGGTTACAATGAGCAGTTCTTC.

The sample holds many counts of this clone. CDR3 protein: CASSSFIGANVLTF. The CDR3, as DNA: TGTGCCAGCAGTTCGTTTATCGGGGCCAACGTCCTGACTTTC. This chain joins TRBV6-5 and TRBJ2-6; D gene ambiguous. The germline V and J ends were trimmed by 4 bases and 4 bases, with 8 bases remaining between them. The CDR3 runs 14 residues. CDR1 is MNHEY and CDR2 is SVGAGI in the germline V gene.

The chain carries TRBV5-1 and TRBJ2-7, with 8 bases identical to TRBD1. V lost 3 bases to trimming and J lost 0 bases; unmatched junction nucleotides: 8. Germline V gives CDR1 SGHRS, CDR2 YFSETQ. The CDR3 totals 16 residues. CDR3 DNA sequence: TGCGCCAGCAGCTGGACAGGGCGTGGGAGCTCCTACGAGCAGTACTTC. Protein sequence: CASSWTGRGSSYEQYF.

V usage is TRBV4-1 and J usage is TRBJ2-5; 7 positions agree with TRBD2. The J call may be in error: the DNA end matches TRBJ2-7 better. The CDR3 contains 20 residues. Germline V gene lookup returns CDR1 MGHRA and CDR2 YSYEKL. The CDR3 DNA reads TGCGCCAGCAGCCAAGCCCCCCCCGCAAGCGGGAACCCGGAAGCCTACGAGCAGTACTTC. Residues: CASSQAPPASGNPEAYEQYF.

The V call is TRBV2, the J call TRBJ2-7; weak D call: TRBD1 (5 bases). The CDR3 extends over 11 amino acids. Trimming shortened V by 6 bases and J by 4 bases, and 7 bases separated the two germline ends. Germline CDR1 SNHLY, CDR2 FYNNEI. In nucleotides, the CDR3 is TGTGCCAGCAGAAGACAGTACGAGCAGTACTTC. Translated: CASRRQYEQYF.

V and J are TRBV2 and TRBJ1-5; D is uncertain. V shed 1 base and J shed 7 bases, with 8 bases lying between them. Germline V lookup: CDR1 SNHLY, CDR2 FYNNEI. The CDR3 covers 13 residues. The CDR3 nucleotides read TGTGCCAGCAGTGAAGGGCAGGTCCAGCCCCAGCATTTT. Amino acids: CASSEGQVQPQHF.

The chain couples TRBV4-1 to TRBJ2-2; D gene unclear. This CDR3 has 15 residues. V shed 1 base and J shed 5 bases, with 11 bases lying between them. Germline CDR1 and CDR2: MGHRA and YSYEKL. The CDR3 nucleotides are TGCGCCAGCAGCCAAGTTCATCCCTCGACCGGGGAGCTGTTTTTT. Translation gives CASSQVHPSTGELFF.

The chain joins TRBV10-1 to TRBJ2-3; D call uncertain. The germline V gene encodes CDR1 WNHNN and CDR2 SYGVQD (reference sequence). CDR3 length: 14 amino acids. Trimming took 8 bases from V and 1 from J, leaving 13 bases between them. The CDR3 nucleotides are TGCGCCAGCTCGGGTGGAGCTCGCACAGATACGCAGTATTTT. Its protein is CASSGGARTDTQYF.

V gene TRBV14 combines with J gene TRBJ2-3, with 9 bases lining up with TRBD1. This CDR3 has 15 amino acids. J gave up 2 bases and V 4 bases, and 4 bases lay outside the gene matches. Germline CDR1 reads SGHDN; CDR2 reads FVKESK. The CDR3 protein is CASSLGQGYTDTQYF. The CDR3 DNA follows: TGTGCCAGCAGCCTCGGACAGGGGTACACAGATACGCAGTATTTT.

V is TRBV4-3 and J is TRBJ1-3; TRBD1 might be the D (6 bases). Trimming took 4 bases from V and 0 from J, leaving 13 bases between them. The CDR3 runs 16 residues. Germline CDR1 is LGHNA and CDR2 is YSLEER. The CDR3 DNA reads TGCGCCAGCAGCCCAGACAGGCTGCCCTCTGGAAACACCATATATTTT. As protein: CASSPDRLPSGNTIYF.

The CDR3 reads CASSLGGWETQYF. CDR3 bases: TGTGCCAGCAGCTTGGGGGGGTGGGAGACCCAGTACTTC. The V and J genes are TRBV11-2 and TRBJ2-5; TRBD2 matches at 7 bases. CDR1 SGHAT and CDR2 FQNNGV come from the germline V gene. Losses at the gene ends were 3 bases for V and 5 bases for J; bases not matched to a gene: 3. CDR3 size: 13 residues. Looking up the rest from reference TRBV11-2 and TRBJ2-5 gives the full variable domain: EAGVAQSPRYKIIEKRQSVAFWCNPISGHATLYWYQQILGQGPKLLIQFQNNGVVDDSQLPKDRFSAERLKGVDSTLKIQPAKLEDSAVYLCASSLGGWETQYFGPGTRLLVL.

This clone was recorded once. The V and J genes are TRBV27 and TRBJ2-7; the match to TRBD2 covers 9 bases. Trimming took 2 bases from V and 4 from J; bases not matched to a gene: 9. Looked up from germline, CDR1 is MNHEY and CDR2 is SMNVEV (reference sequence). This CDR3 comprises 16 residues. For the CDR3, the DNA is TGTGCCAGCAGTTTAACTGGCGGGAGGGCCAGATACGAGCAGTACTTC. Protein product: CASSLTGGRARYEQYF.

This clone showed up just once. The rearrangement joins TRBV20-1 to TRBJ2-1; D perhaps matches TRBD2 (5 bases). V was pared by 3 bases and J by 8 bases, with 8 bases between. CDR3 length equals 11 residues. Germline V lookup: CDR1 DFQATT, CDR2 SNEGSKA (reference sequence). The CDR3 DNA reads TGCAGTGCTAGCTGGGGAGATGAGCAGTTCTTC. As protein: CSASWGDEQFF.

The chain has TRBV6-5 and TRBJ2-7, with TRBD2 matching over 7 bases. CDR1 is MNHEY, CDR2 SVGAGI, per germline. V lost 6 bases and J lost 6; bases outside the gene matches: 14. The CDR3 contains 15 residues. CDR3 in amino acids: CASSPFLGGRIEQYF. In nucleotides, the CDR3 is TGTGCCAGCAGCCCGTTTCTGGGGGGGAGGATCGAGCAGTACTTC.

The V gene is TRBV6-5, the J gene TRBJ1-2; D not certain. Germline V lookup: CDR1 MNHEY, CDR2 SVGAGI. CDR3 length equals 13 residues. Trimming left V 6 bases short and J 8 bases short, with 16 bases between. The CDR3 DNA is TGTGCCAGCAGGTCCTCTGGAGGGCCCGGCTACACCTTC. Protein sequence: CASRSSGGPGYTF.

This chain links TRBV5-1 with TRBJ2-1; 7 bases match TRBD1. Germline trimming cut 0 bases from V and 3 bases from J; bases unmatched to any gene: 9. Germline V gene sequence: CDR1 SGHRS, CDR2 YFSETQ. The CDR3 is 17 residues long. The CDR3 reads CASSLASDREIYNEQFF. The DNA for the CDR3 is TGCGCCAGCAGCTTGGCCTCTGACAGGGAAATCTACAATGAGCAGTTCTTC.

CDR3 sequence reads: CASSPLGADYGYTF. CDR3 nucleotide sequence: TGTGCCAGCAGTCCGCTAGGAGCTGATTATGGCTACACCTTC. The gene calls are TRBV28 and TRBJ1-2, with D uncertain. Between the trimmed V and J ends, which lost 5 bases and 5 bases, there was a span of 15 bases. From germline, CDR1 is MDHEN and CDR2 SYDVKM. This CDR3 has 14 residues.

J is TRBJ2-1 and V is TRBV5-8; D not certain. Deletions cut 1 base from V and 1 base from J, with 9 bases between. Germline V lookup: CDR1 SGHTS, CDR2 YDEGEE. There are 15 residues in the CDR3. CDR3 nucleotide sequence: TGTGCCAGCAGCTTGATGGCTAGTTCCTACAATGAGCAGTTCTTC. Translating it yields CASSLMASSYNEQFF.

The V call is TRBV5-1, the J call TRBJ2-5; tentative D call: TRBD2 (5 bases). From germline, CDR1 is SGHRS and CDR2 YFSETQ. The CDR3 has 15 residues. The V end lost 1 base, the J end lost 3 bases, and 13 bases lay between the germline ends. Here the CDR3 reads CASSLFGGSEETQYF. The CDR3 DNA sequence: TGCGCCAGCAGCTTGTTTGGCGGGTCAGAAGAGACCCAGTACTTC.